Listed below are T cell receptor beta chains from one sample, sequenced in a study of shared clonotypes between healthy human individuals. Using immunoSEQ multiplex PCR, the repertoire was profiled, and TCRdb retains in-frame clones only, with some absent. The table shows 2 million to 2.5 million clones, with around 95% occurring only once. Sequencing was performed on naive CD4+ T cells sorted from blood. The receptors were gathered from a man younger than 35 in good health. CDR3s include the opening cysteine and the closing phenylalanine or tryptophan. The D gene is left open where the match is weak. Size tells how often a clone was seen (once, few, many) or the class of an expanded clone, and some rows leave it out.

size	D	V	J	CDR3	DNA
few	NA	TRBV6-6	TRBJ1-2	CASSYTSGGYTF	TGTGCCAGCAGTTACACCTCGGGAGGCTACACCTTC
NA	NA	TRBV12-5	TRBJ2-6	CASGLQGAGANVLTF	TGTGCTAGTGGTTTACAGGGAGCTGGGGCCAACGTCCTGACTTTC
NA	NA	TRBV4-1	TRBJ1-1	CASSPPQSFMNTEAFF	TGCGCCAGCAGCCCCCCCCAGTCGTTCATGAACACTGAAGCTTTCTTT
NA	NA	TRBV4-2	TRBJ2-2	CASSQEGYGGELFF	TGTGCCAGCAGCCAAGAAGGGTACGGCGGGGAGCTGTTTTTT
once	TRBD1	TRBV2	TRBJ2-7	CASQGEFYEQYF	TGTGCCAGCCAGGGGGAGTTCTACGAGCAGTACTTC
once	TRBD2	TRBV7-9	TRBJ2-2	CASSFPPGLAGVTGELFF	TGTGCCAGCAGCTTCCCGCCGGGACTAGCGGGAGTTACCGGGGAGCTGTTTTTT
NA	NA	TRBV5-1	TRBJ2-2	CASSSTGLRNTGELFF	TGCGCCAGCAGCTCTACGGGACTCCGGAACACCGGGGAGCTGTTTTTT
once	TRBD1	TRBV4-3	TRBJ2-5	CARGGTGACQYQETQYF	TGCGCAAGAGGAGGGACAGGGGCCTGCCAGTACCAAGAGACCCAGTACTTC
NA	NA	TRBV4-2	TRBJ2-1	CASSPEGGGANEQFF	TGTGCCAGCAGCCCCGAAGGAGGGGGGGCTAATGAGCAGTTCTTC
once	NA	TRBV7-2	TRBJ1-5	CASSLDRPPQHF	TGTGCCAGCAGCCTGGATCGCCCGCCCCAGCATTTT
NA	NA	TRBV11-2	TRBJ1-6	CASSSPGPLIDSPLHF	TGTGCCAGCAGCTCACCCGGGCCCCTAATTGATTCACCCCTCCACTTT
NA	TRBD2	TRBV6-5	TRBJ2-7	CASGRAGETYEQYF	TGTGCCAGCGGGAGGGCGGGAGAAACCTACGAGCAGTACTTC
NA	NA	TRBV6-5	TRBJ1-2	CACSGTINYGYTF	TGTGCCTGCTCCGGGACAATCAACTATGGCTACACCTTC
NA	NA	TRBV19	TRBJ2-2	CASSIPRAENTGELFF	TGTGCCAGTAGTATTCCCAGGGCGGAGAACACCGGGGAGCTGTTTTTT
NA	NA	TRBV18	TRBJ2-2	CASSRTVDTGELFF	TGTGCCAGCTCCCGGACGGTTGACACCGGGGAGCTGTTTTTT
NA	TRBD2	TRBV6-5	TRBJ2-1	CASSYTAGYNEQFF	TGTGCCAGCAGTTACACAGCGGGGTACAATGAGCAGTTCTTC
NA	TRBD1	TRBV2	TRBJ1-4	CASSSRGTNEKLFF	TGTGCCAGCAGCTCCAGGGGGACTAATGAAAAACTGTTTTTT
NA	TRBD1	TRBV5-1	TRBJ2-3	CASEARTGGETDTQYF	TGCGCCAGTGAAGCCCGGACAGGGGGCGAAACAGATACGCAGTATTTT
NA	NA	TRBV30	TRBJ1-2	CAWSDPYGYTF	TGTGCCTGGAGTGACCCTTATGGCTACACCTTC
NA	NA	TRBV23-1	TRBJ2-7	CASSPEGDEQYF	TGCGCCAGCAGCCCCGAGGGAGACGAGCAGTACTTC
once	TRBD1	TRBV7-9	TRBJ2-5	CASSKTGTGFVETQYF	TGTGCCAGCAGCAAAACCGGGACAGGGTTCGTGGAGACCCAGTACTTC
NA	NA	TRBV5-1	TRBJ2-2	CASQLNYGSGLLNTGELFF	TGCGCCAGCCAACTAAATTATGGTTCGGGACTTCTTAACACCGGGGAGCTGTTTTTT
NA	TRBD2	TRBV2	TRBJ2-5	CASERGRETQYF	TGTGCCAGCGAGCGGGGGCGAGAGACCCAGTACTTC
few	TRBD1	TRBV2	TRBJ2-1	CASSEIRPGQGNYNEQFF	TGTGCCAGCAGTGAGATAAGACCGGGACAGGGGAACTACAATGAGCAGTTCTTC
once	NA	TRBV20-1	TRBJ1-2	CSARASYGYTF	TGCAGTGCTAGAGCCTCCTATGGCTACACCTTC
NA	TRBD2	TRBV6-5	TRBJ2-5	CASSSGLAGLETQYF	TGTGCCAGCAGCTCTGGACTAGCGGGGTTGGAGACCCAGTACTTC
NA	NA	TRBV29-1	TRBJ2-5	CSVAGIEVARETQYF	TGCAGCGTTGCGGGGATCGAAGTCGCGCGGGAGACCCAGTACTTC
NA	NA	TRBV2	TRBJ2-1	CASSDRLERNEQFF	TGTGCCAGCAGTGATAGGCTAGAACGCAATGAGCAGTTCTTC
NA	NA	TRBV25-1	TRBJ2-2	CASSEEGYTGELFF	TGTGCCAGCAGTGAGGAGGGGTATACCGGGGAGCTGTTTTTT
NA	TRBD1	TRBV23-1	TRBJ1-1	CASSSTPLQGRDTEAFF	TGCGCCAGCAGTTCTACCCCACTACAGGGGAGGGACACTGAAGCTTTCTTT
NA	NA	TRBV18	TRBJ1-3	CASSPALRDTIYF	TGTGCCAGCTCACCAGCCCTTAGGGACACCATATATTTT
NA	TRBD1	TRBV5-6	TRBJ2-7	CASSLVGTGHYEQYF	TGTGCCAGCAGCTTGGTCGGGACAGGGCACTACGAGCAGTACTTC
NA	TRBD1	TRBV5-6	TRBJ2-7	CASSFDRVHEQYF	TGTGCCAGCAGCTTTGACAGGGTGCACGAGCAGTACTTC
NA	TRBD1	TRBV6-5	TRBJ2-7	CASSFRDRGLYEQYF	TGTGCCAGCAGTTTCCGAGACAGGGGGCTTTACGAGCAGTACTTC
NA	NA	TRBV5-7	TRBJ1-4	CASSRPEIEINEKLFF	TGTGCCAGCAGCCGACCGGAAATCGAAATAAATGAAAAACTGTTTTTT
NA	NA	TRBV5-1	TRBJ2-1	CASSSGQSYNEQFF	TGCGCCAGCAGCTCTGGACAATCTTACAATGAGCAGTTCTTC